Shown below are 19 T cell receptor beta chains from a single sample sequenced in a study of T cell responses to AZD1222 COVID-19 vaccine. Generated by immunoSEQ multiplex PCR, the TCRdb table keeps only in-frame clones and is missing some. The sample yields over 150,000 clones, over 85% seen once. The sequencing here drew on peripheral blood, taken 28 days after the second dose of the MenACWY control vaccine. These receptors all come from an adult who received the MenACWY meningococcal vaccine as a control.

This chain links TRBV11-2 with TRBJ1-1; 8 bases are shared with TRBD1. Per germline, CDR1 SGHAT and CDR2 FQNNGV. The CDR3 is 15 amino acids. Unmatched junction bases numbered 8, after V lost 5 bases and J lost 3 bases. CDR3 in DNA: TGTGCCAGCAGCCCCATGGGCAGGGGGCACACTGAAGCTTTCTTT. Encoded protein: CASSPMGRGHTEAFF. The full variable domain, its missing parts supplied by reference TRBV11-2 and TRBJ1-1, is EAGVAQSPRYKIIEKRQSVAFWCNPISGHATLYWYQQILGQGPKLLIQFQNNGVVDDSQLPKDRFSAERLKGVDSTLKIQPAKLEDSAVYLCASSPMGRGHTEAFFGQGTRLTVV.

This chain connects TRBV18 to TRBJ1-6; 7 bases agree with TRBD1. V lost 3 bases and J lost 9; bases outside the gene matches: 11. The CDR3 covers 16 residues. Germline values: CDR1 KGHSH, CDR2 LQKENI. The CDR3 here is CASSPTLGTVGSPLHF. The CDR3 nucleotides read TGTGCCAGCTCACCCACCCTTGGGACAGTTGGTTCACCCCTCCACTTT.

This chain links TRBV4-2 with TRBJ1-4; D is undetermined. V was trimmed by 1 base and J by 7 bases, leaving 13 bases between them. Germline loops: CDR1 LGHNA, CDR2 YNFKEQ. The CDR3 consists of 15 residues. CDR3: CASSQVSGVGEKLFF. The CDR3 region has the DNA TGTGCCAGCAGCCAAGTCTCCGGGGTAGGTGAAAAACTGTTTTTT.

The V call is TRBV3-1 (or the pseudogene TRBV3-2), the J call TRBJ2-4; 7 bases map to TRBD2. The ends lost 4 bases at V and 3 bases at J; junction bases unmatched: 6. CDR3 length: 15 amino acids. CDR1 is LGHDT, CDR2 YNNKEL, per germline (reference sequence). The CDR3 protein is CASSPRGEGKNIQYF. DNA of the CDR3: TGTGCCAGCAGCCCCCGGGGGGAGGGCAAAAACATTCAGTACTTC.

The rearrangement links TRBV19 to TRBJ2-3; 9 nucleotides match TRBD1. The CDR3 spans 15 residues. The V and J ends lost 9 bases and 2 bases, in that order; junction bases with no gene match: 9. Looked up from germline, CDR1 is LNHDA and CDR2 is SQIVND (reference sequence). For the CDR3, the DNA is TGTGCCAGCAAGCTACAGGGGGCCTCCACAGATACGCAGTATTTT. This translates into CASKLQGASTDTQYF.

The gene calls are TRBV7-2 and TRBJ2-5; possible D gene TRBD2, 7 bases. V was pared by 5 bases and J by 5 bases, with 21 bases between. The CDR3 length is 16 residues. Germline V gene lookup returns CDR1 SGHTA and CDR2 FQGNSA. The CDR3 coding sequence is TGTGCCAGCAGCGATTCCCACGGGGGGCCAGGGGAGACCCAGTACTTC. Its protein product is CASSDSHGGPGETQYF.

In nucleotides, the CDR3 is TGTGCCAGCACCAGTACAGGGCCCGGAAACACCATATATTTT. Translated: CASTSTGPGNTIYF. The chain combines TRBV11-2 with TRBJ1-3; D is perhaps TRBD1 (6 bases). The CDR3 length is 14 residues. Between the trimmed V and J ends, which lost 7 bases and 4 bases, there was a span of 14 bases. Looked up from germline, CDR1 is SGHAT and CDR2 is FQNNGV.

The rearrangement links TRBV19 to TRBJ2-3; TRBD1 aligns across 8 bases. V shed 5 bases and J 4 bases; nucleotides not matched to a gene: 11. The germline gives CDR1 LNHDA, CDR2 SQIVND (reference sequence). The CDR3 contains 16 residues. The chain's CDR3 is CASSPRTGSNADTQYF. The CDR3 nucleotides read TGTGCCAGTAGTCCCCGGACAGGGTCTAACGCAGATACGCAGTATTTT.

The genes are TRBV4-1 and TRBJ1-2, with D hard to call. Trimming removed 0 bases from V and 13 bases from J, with 18 bases in between. Germline CDR1 MGHRA, CDR2 YSYEKL. This CDR3 has 14 residues. CDR3 DNA: TGCGCCAGCAGCCAAGATCAAATTGGACCCCCCTCCACCTTC. Its protein product is CASSQDQIGPPSTF.

This clone was recorded once. The chain links TRBV24-1 to TRBJ2-1, with D perhaps TRBD1 or TRBD2 (6 bases each). Trimming removed 0 bases from V and 10 bases from J, with 12 bases in between. This CDR3 region has 14 residues. CDR1 and CDR2 (germline): KGHDR, SFDVKD. CDR3 sequence reads: CATSDLQGGREQFF. The DNA for the CDR3 is TGTGCCACCAGTGATTTGCAAGGGGGGCGGGAGCAGTTCTTC.

The gene calls are TRBV30 and TRBJ1-2, with D perhaps matching TRBD1 (5 bases). V was clipped by 3 bases and J by 8 bases, with 13 bases between them. Germline V CDR1 and CDR2: GTSNPN, SVGIG (reference sequence). The CDR3 covers 12 residues. DNA for the CDR3: TGTGCCTGGAGCCCAGGGAGTCGGGGCTACACCTTC. Translating gives CAWSPGSRGYTF.

V gene TRBV5-1 combines with J gene TRBJ2-3; D might be TRBD2 (6 bases). The CDR3 length is 15 residues. With 0 bases removed from V and 5 bases from J, the gap between germline ends came to 13 bases. The germline gives CDR1 SGHRS, CDR2 YFSETQ. The CDR3 bases are TGCGCCAGCAGCTTGGCGGACTACGGAAGAGATACGCAGTATTTT. Protein product: CASSLADYGRDTQYF. The variable domain in full, with the rest retrieved from reference TRBV5-1 and TRBJ2-3, is KAGVTQTPRYLIKTRGQQVTLSCSPISGHRSVSWYQQTPGQGLQFLFEYFSETQRNKGNFPGRFSGRQFSNSRSEMNVSTLELGDSALYLCASSLADYGRDTQYFGPGTRLTVL.

This chain uses TRBV5-4 with TRBJ1-3; 7 bases are a match to TRBD1. The CDR3 length is 16 residues. Germline V gene lookup returns CDR1 SGHNT and CDR2 YYREEE (reference sequence). V was pared by 1 base and J by 3 bases, with 7 bases of the junction left unmatched. CDR3: CASSLRGGISGNTIYF. In DNA form, the CDR3 reads TGTGCCAGCAGCTTGAGAGGGGGCATTAGTGGAAACACCATATATTTT.

This sequence joins TRBV7-6 and TRBJ1-5; 9 bases match TRBD1. Trimming removed 1 base from V and 7 bases from J; junction bases left unmatched: 5. This CDR3 is built from 15 residues. CDR1 SGHVS and CDR2 FNYEAQ come from the germline V gene. CDR3 amino acids: CASSLVQGAGQPQHF. In DNA, the CDR3 is TGTGCCAGCAGCTTAGTACAGGGGGCCGGACAGCCCCAGCATTTT.

The chain uses TRBV18 and TRBJ1-2; a weak D match, TRBD1 (6 bases). CDR1 KGHSH and CDR2 LQKENI come from the germline V gene. The CDR3 contains 16 residues. V was clipped by 2 bases and J by 0 bases, with 13 bases between them. CDR3 residues: CASSPAGTLANYGYTF. CDR3 in DNA: TGTGCCAGCTCACCAGCCGGGACACTCGCTAACTATGGCTACACCTTC.

The chain employs TRBV19 and TRBJ2-1; TRBD2 agrees at 11 bases. Germline-derived CDR1 and CDR2 are LNHDA and SQIVND (reference sequence). This CDR3 region has 17 residues. V was pared by 4 bases and J by 4 bases, with 9 bases of the junction left unmatched. The CDR3 nucleotides read TGTGCCAGTAGTAGGGGACTAGCGGAGTATTCTTACAATGAGCAGTTCTTC. It specifies CASSRGLAEYSYNEQFF.

The V gene is TRBV5-1, the J gene TRBJ1-1; D uncertain. V lost 0 bases, J lost 1 base, and 7 bases lay in between. This CDR3 has 14 amino acids. Per germline, CDR1 SGHRS and CDR2 YFSETQ. The CDR3 DNA sequence: TGCGCCAGCAGCTTGGAGGCCTGGAACACTGAAGCTTTCTTT. It yields the protein CASSLEAWNTEAFF.

V usage is TRBV19 and J usage is TRBJ2-2, with D perhaps TRBD1 (5 bases). Germline V gives CDR1 LNHDA, CDR2 SQIVND (reference sequence). Trimming removed 10 bases at V and 1 base at J, with 13 bases between. The CDR3 runs 14 residues. For the CDR3, the DNA is TGTGCCACCCTCGACAGTTTGAACACCGGGGAGCTGTTTTTT. This sequence encodes CATLDSLNTGELFF.

The chain joins TRBV3-1 (or the pseudogene TRBV3-2) to TRBJ2-1; D not resolved. This CDR3 region has 11 residues. V lost 1 base, J lost 8 bases, and 3 bases lay in between. Germline loops: CDR1 LGHDT, CDR2 YNNKEL (reference sequence). CDR3 DNA: TGTGCCAGCAGCCAAGGGGATGAGCAGTTCTTC. As protein: CASSQGDEQFF.